The TCR beta chain under discussion was sequenced for a study of Ad26.COV2.S vaccination and SARS-CoV-2 variants. Indicated treatment: 15 to 20 received Ad26.COV2.S at low or high dose, single or two shots; about 5 received placebo; per-sample allocation not given. Specimen acquisition occurred on day 63 following the initial vaccine or placebo injection. Study results and caveats: Ad26.COV2.S recipients had broader spike-specific TCRs (P = 0.0014).

Germline CDR1 reads LNHDA; CDR2 reads SQIVND (reference sequence). V shed 7 bases and J shed 4 bases, with 17 bases lying between them. The length of the CDR3 is 15 residues. Assay: immunoSEQ multiplex PCR; the TCRdb copy retains only in-frame clones and omits some. The sample includes 380,000 or so clones, less than 90% of them seen just once. As for this clone: Antigen: not known.

This receptor was obtained from a person aged 18 to 59 who received the Ad26.COV2.S COVID-19 vaccine or a placebo. The chain joins TRBV19 to TRBJ2-1; D unclear. This specimen was peripheral blood, taken in a trial of Ad26.COV2.S vaccine versus placebo. The CDR3 nucleotides read TGTGCCAGTACAAGTCAGCCAGGAGATTACAATGAGCAGTTCTTC. This encodes CASTSQPGDYNEQFF.